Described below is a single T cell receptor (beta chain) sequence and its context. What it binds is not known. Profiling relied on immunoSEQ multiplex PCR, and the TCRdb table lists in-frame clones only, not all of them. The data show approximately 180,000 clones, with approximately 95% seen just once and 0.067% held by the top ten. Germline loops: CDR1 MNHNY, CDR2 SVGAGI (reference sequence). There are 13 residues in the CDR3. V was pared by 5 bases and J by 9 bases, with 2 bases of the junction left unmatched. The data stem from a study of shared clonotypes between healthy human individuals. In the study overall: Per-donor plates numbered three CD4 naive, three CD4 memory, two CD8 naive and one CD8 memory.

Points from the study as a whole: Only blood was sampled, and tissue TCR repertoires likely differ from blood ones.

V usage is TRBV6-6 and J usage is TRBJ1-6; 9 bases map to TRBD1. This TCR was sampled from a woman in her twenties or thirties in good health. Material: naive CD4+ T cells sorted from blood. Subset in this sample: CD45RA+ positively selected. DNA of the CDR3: TGTGCCAGCAGTACAGGGGGCGGTTCACCCCTCCACTTT. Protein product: CASSTGGGSPLHF.